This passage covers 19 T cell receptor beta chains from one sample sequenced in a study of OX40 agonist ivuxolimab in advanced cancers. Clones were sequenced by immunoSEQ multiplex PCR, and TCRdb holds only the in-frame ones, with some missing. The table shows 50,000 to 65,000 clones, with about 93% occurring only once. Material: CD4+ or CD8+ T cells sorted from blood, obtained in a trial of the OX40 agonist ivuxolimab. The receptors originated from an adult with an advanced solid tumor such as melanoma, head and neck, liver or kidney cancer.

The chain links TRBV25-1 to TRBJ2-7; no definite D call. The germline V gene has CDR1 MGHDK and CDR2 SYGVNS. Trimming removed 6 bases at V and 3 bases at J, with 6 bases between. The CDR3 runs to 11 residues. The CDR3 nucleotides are TGTGCCAGCAGCTACTACTACGAGCAGTACTTC. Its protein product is CASSYYYEQYF.

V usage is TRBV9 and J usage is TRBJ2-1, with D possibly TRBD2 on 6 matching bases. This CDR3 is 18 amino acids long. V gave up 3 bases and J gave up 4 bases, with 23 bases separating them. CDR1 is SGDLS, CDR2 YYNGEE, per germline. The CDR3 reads CASSGPSGYSGTYNEQFF. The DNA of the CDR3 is TGTGCCAGCAGCGGCCCTTCCGGGTATAGCGGTACTTACAATGAGCAGTTCTTC. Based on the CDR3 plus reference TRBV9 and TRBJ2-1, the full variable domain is DSGVTQTPKHLITATGQRVTLRCSPRSGDLSVYWYQQSLDQGLQFLIQYYNGEERAKGNILERFSAQQFPDLHSELNLSSLELGDSALYFCASSGPSGYSGTYNEQFFGPGTRLTVL.

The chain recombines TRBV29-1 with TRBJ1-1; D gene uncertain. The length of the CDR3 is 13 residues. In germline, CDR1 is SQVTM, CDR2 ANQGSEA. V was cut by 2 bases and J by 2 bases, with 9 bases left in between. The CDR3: CSVEYPGNTEAFF. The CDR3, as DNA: TGCAGCGTTGAATACCCAGGAAACACTGAAGCTTTCTTT. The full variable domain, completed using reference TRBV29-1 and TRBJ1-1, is SAVISQKPSRDICQRGTSLTIQCQVDSQVTMMFWYRQQPGQSLTLIATANQGSEATYESGFVIDKFPISRPNLTFSTLTVSNMSPEDSSIYLCSVEYPGNTEAFFGQGTRLTVV.

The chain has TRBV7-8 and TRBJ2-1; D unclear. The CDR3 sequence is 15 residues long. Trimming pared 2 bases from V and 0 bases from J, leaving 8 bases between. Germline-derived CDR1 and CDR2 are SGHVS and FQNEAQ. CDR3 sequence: CASSLKASSYNEQFF. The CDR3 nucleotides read TGTGCCAGCAGCTTAAAGGCATCCTCCTACAATGAGCAGTTCTTC.

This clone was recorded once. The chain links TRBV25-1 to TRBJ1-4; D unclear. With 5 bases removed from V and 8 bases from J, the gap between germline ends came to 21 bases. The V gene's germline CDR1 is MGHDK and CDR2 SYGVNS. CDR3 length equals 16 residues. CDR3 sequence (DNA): TGTGCCAGCAGTTACTACTATACGGCGCCCAGGGAAAAACTGTTTTTT. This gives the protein CASSYYYTAPREKLFF. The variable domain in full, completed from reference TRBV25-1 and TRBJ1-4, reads EADIYQTPRYLVIGTGKKITLECSQTMGHDKMYWYQQDPGMELHLIHYSYGVNSTEKGDLSSESTVSRIRTEHFPLTLESARPSHTSQYLCASSYYYTAPREKLFFGSGTQLSVL.

DNA of the CDR3: TGTGCCAGCAGTTACAGTTCGACTCAGCCCCAGCATTTT. As protein: CASSYSSTQPQHF. This chain joins TRBV6-5 and TRBJ1-5, with no clear D. Between the trimmed V and J ends, which lost 2 bases and 6 bases, there was a span of 8 bases. Germline lookup yields CDR1 MNHEY and CDR2 SVGAGI. The CDR3 is 13 residues long.

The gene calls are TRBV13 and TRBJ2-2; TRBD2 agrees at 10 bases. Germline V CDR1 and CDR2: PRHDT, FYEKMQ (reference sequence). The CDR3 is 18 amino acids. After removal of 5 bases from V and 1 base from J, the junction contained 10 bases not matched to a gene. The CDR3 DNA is TGTGCCAGCAGCATGCCGTACAGCGGGAGGGTGAACACCGGGGAGCTGTTTTTT. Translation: CASSMPYSGRVNTGELFF.

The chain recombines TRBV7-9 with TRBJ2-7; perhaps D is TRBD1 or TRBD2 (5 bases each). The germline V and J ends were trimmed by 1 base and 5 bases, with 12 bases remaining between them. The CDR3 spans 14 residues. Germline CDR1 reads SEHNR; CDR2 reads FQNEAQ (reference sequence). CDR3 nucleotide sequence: TGTGCCAGCAGCTTAGGGCCTTGGGGGAACGAGCAGTACTTC. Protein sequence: CASSLGPWGNEQYF.

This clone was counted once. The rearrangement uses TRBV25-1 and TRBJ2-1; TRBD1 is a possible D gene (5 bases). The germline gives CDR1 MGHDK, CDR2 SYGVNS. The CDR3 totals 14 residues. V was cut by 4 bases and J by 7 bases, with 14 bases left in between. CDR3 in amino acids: CASSGWGPGNEQFF. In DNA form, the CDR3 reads TGTGCCAGCAGTGGTTGGGGCCCCGGGAATGAGCAGTTCTTC.

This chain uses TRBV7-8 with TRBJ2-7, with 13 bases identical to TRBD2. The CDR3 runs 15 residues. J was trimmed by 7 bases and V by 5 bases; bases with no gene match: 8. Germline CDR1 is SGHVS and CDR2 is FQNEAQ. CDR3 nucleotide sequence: TGTGCCAGCAGCGGCGGGACTAGCGGGACTAGAGAGCAGTACTTC. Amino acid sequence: CASSGGTSGTREQYF. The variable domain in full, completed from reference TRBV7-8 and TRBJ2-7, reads GAGVSQSPRYKVAKRGQDVALRCDPISGHVSLFWYQQALGQGPEFLTYFQNEAQLDKSGLPSDRFFAERPEGSVSTLKIQRTQQEDSAVYLCASSGGTSGTREQYFGPGTRLTVT.

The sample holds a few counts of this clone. Here the CDR3 DNA reads TGCGCCAGCAGCTTCACAGATACGCAGTATTTT. Protein sequence: CASSFTDTQYF. This chain joins TRBV5-1 and TRBJ2-3; no definite D call. Trimming cost V 2 bases and J 2 bases, with 0 bases left between them. The germline V gene encodes CDR1 SGHRS and CDR2 YFSETQ. The length of the CDR3 is 11 residues.

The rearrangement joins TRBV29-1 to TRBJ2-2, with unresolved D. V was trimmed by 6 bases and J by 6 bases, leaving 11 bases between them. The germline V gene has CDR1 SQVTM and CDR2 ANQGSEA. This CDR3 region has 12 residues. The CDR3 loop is CSVGPRPGELFF. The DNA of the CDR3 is TGCAGCGTCGGACCTAGGCCCGGGGAGCTGTTTTTT.

CDR3 nucleotide sequence: TGTGCCAGCAAGTACGGGACTAGCAGCCGAGAGACCCAGTACTTC. It encodes CASKYGTSSRETQYF. V is TRBV27 and J is TRBJ2-5; 9 bases align to TRBD2. The CDR3 has 15 residues. J lost 4 bases, V lost 7 bases, and 10 bases had no gene match. Germline V CDR1 and CDR2: MNHEY, SMNVEV (reference sequence).

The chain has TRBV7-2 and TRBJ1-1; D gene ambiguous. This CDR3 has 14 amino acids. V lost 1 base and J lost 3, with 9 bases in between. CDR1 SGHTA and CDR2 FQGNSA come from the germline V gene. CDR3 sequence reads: CASSLVRFDTEAFF. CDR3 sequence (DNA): TGTGCCAGCAGCTTAGTGAGGTTCGACACTGAAGCTTTCTTT.

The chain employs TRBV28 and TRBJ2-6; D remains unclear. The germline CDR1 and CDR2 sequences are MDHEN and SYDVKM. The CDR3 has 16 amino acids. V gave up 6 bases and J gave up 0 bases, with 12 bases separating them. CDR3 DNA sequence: TGTGCCAGCAGGTCGGTATCGTACTCTGGGGCCAACGTCCTGACTTTC. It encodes CASRSVSYSGANVLTF.

The CDR3, as DNA: TGTGCCACTCGGCTTATGAGCGGGAGCACAGATACGCAGTATTTT. It yields the protein CATRLMSGSTDTQYF. The chain is built from TRBV19 and TRBJ2-3, with TRBD2 as a possible D gene (6 bases). CDR1 and CDR2 from the germline V gene are LNHDA and SQIVND (reference sequence). The CDR3 has 15 amino acids. V lost 10 bases, J lost 0 bases, and 17 bases lay in between.

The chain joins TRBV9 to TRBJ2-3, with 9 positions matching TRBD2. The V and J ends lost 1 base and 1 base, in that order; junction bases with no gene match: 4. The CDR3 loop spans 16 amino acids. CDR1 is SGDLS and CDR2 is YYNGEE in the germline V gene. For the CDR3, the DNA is TGTGCCAGCAGCGTACTGGGCGGGAGGGGCACAGATACGCAGTATTTT. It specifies CASSVLGGRGTDTQYF. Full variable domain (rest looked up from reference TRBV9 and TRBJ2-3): DSGVTQTPKHLITATGQRVTLRCSPRSGDLSVYWYQQSLDQGLQFLIQYYNGEERAKGNILERFSAQQFPDLHSELNLSSLELGDSALYFCASSVLGGRGTDTQYFGPGTRLTVL.

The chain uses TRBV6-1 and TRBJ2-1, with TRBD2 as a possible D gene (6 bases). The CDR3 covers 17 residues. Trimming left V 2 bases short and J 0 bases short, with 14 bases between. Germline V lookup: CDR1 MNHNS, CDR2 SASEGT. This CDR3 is CASSEWMGGSSYNEQFF. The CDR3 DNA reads TGTGCCAGCAGTGAATGGATGGGGGGAAGCTCCTACAATGAGCAGTTCTTC.

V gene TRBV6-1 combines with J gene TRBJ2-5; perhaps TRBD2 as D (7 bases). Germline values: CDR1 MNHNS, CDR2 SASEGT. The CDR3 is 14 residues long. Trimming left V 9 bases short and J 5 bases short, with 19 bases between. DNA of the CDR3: TGTGCCAGTAGCAACCACGGGGGGCTGGAGACCCAGTACTTC. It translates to CASSNHGGLETQYF.